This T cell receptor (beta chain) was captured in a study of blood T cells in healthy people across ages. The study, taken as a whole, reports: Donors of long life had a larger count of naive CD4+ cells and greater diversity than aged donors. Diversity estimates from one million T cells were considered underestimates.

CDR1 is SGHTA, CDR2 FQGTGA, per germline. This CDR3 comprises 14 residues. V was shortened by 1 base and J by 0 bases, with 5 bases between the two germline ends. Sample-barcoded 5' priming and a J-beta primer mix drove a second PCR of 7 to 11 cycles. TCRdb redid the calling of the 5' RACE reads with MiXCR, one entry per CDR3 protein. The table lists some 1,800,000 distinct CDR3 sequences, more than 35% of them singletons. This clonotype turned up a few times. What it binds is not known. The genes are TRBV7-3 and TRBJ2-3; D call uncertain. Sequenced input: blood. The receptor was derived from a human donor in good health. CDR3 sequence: CASSLMHSTDTQYF. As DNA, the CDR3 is TGTGCCAGCAGCTTAATGCACAGCACAGATACGCAGTATTTT.